This TCR beta chain stems from a study of T cell responses to AZD1222 COVID-19 vaccine. Assay used: immunoSEQ multiplex PCR; TCRdb lists only in-frame clones, some missing. The sample lists more than 75,000 clones, about 91% occurring once. There are a few counts of this clone. The antigen remains unidentified. CDR3 length: 14 amino acids. The V end was cut by 7 bases, the J end by 2 bases, with 14 bases between. The germline gives CDR1 SNHLY, CDR2 FYNNEI. General study results and limits: Possibly, clonal diversity was underestimated; donors were largely white British and included more females. Vaccine-associated CD4 TCRs spanned spike, dominant at 160-218 and 743-854. Spike-specific TCRs gained breadth and depth after people received two AZD1222 doses.

The analysis combined second doses at about 4 or about 12 weeks. The chain recombines TRBV2 with TRBJ1-2, with TRBD1 as a possible D gene (6 bases). The TCR was taken from an adult who received the AZD1222 COVID-19 vaccine. The starting material was peripheral blood, obtained 28 days after the second AZD1222 dose. The CDR3 DNA is TGTGCCAGCACCTCCCGGGACACAAACTATGGCTACACCTTC. Its protein product is CASTSRDTNYGYTF.